This TCR beta chain was obtained from a study of blood T cell repertoires in COVID-19. Study information: Samples taken during acute and convalescent COVID-19 were collected in the United States, Italy and Spain.

This clone was seen once. TCRdb keeps only in-frame clones here, not all; method: immunoSEQ multiplex PCR. Of about 110,000 clones in the sample, over 65% were seen once. Trimming at V came to 7 bases and at J to 1 base, leaving 6 bases not matched to a gene. CDR1 is SNHLY and CDR2 is FYNNEI in the germline V gene. CDR3 size: 14 residues. The receptor comes from a woman in her sixties with acute or convalescent COVID-19. The rearrangement uses TRBV2 and TRBJ1-1; 7 bases line up with TRBD1. The sequencing input was peripheral blood. CDR3 nucleotides: TGTGCCAGCAAGGTGAGGGACAGGAACACTGAAGCTTTCTTT. Encoded protein: CASKVRDRNTEAFF.